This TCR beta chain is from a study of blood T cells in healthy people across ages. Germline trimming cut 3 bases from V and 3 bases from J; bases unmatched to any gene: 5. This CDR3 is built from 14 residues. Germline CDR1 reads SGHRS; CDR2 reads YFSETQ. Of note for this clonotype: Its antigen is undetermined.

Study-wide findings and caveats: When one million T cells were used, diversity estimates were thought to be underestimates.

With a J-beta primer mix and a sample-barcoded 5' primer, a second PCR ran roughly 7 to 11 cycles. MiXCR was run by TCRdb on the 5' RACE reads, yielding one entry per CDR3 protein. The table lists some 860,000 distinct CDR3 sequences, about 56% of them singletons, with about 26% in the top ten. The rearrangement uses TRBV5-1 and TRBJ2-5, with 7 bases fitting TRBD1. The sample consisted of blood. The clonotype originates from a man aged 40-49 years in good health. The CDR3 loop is CASSSAGTEETQYF. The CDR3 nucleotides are TGCGCCAGCAGCTCCGCCGGGACAGAAGAGACCCAGTACTTC.